This T cell receptor beta chain was documented in a study of blood T cell repertoires in COVID-19. Method: immunoSEQ multiplex PCR; TCRdb's copy keeps in-frame clones and lacks some. The sample shows some 200,000 clones, around 89% of them seen only once. The V gene end was trimmed by 1 base and the J gene end by 4 bases; junction bases not matched to a gene: 2. There are 14 residues in the CDR3. Germline loops: CDR1 SGHAT, CDR2 FQNNGV. This sequence joins TRBV11-2 and TRBJ1-2, with 8 bases that match TRBD1. Input material: PBMCs or T cells enriched from blood (not recorded which). This clonotype was obtained from a woman younger than 35 who had recovered from COVID-19. DNA of the CDR3: TGTGCCAGCAGCTTAGTTGGACAGGGCTATGGCTACACCTTC. It codes for CASSLVGQGYGYTF.